This TCR beta chain appears in the sequencing data of a study of T cells in localized non-small cell lung cancer. Study-level findings and limits: It was uninvolved adjacent lung that showed the highest T cell clonality, exceeding tumor.

This clone occurred a few times. The antigen is not known. Generated by immunoSEQ multiplex PCR, the TCRdb table keeps only in-frame clones and is missing some. The sample shows around 2,400 clones, less than 25% of them seen only once. Germline CDR1 is MNHGY and CDR2 is SAAAGT. This CDR3 comprises 15 residues. V dropped 5 bases and J dropped 6; count of bases not matched to a gene: 8. The receptor's source is a male donor older than 55 with stage I squamous cell lung carcinoma. Sequenced here: normal lung tissue next to the tumor, sampled before any cancer treatment. The chain employs TRBV6-8 and TRBJ2-2; TRBD1 matches at 8 bases. The CDR3 DNA follows: TGTGCCAGCAGTGGCCAGGACAGGGTGGCCGGGGAGCTGTTTTTT. Protein product: CASSGQDRVAGELFF.